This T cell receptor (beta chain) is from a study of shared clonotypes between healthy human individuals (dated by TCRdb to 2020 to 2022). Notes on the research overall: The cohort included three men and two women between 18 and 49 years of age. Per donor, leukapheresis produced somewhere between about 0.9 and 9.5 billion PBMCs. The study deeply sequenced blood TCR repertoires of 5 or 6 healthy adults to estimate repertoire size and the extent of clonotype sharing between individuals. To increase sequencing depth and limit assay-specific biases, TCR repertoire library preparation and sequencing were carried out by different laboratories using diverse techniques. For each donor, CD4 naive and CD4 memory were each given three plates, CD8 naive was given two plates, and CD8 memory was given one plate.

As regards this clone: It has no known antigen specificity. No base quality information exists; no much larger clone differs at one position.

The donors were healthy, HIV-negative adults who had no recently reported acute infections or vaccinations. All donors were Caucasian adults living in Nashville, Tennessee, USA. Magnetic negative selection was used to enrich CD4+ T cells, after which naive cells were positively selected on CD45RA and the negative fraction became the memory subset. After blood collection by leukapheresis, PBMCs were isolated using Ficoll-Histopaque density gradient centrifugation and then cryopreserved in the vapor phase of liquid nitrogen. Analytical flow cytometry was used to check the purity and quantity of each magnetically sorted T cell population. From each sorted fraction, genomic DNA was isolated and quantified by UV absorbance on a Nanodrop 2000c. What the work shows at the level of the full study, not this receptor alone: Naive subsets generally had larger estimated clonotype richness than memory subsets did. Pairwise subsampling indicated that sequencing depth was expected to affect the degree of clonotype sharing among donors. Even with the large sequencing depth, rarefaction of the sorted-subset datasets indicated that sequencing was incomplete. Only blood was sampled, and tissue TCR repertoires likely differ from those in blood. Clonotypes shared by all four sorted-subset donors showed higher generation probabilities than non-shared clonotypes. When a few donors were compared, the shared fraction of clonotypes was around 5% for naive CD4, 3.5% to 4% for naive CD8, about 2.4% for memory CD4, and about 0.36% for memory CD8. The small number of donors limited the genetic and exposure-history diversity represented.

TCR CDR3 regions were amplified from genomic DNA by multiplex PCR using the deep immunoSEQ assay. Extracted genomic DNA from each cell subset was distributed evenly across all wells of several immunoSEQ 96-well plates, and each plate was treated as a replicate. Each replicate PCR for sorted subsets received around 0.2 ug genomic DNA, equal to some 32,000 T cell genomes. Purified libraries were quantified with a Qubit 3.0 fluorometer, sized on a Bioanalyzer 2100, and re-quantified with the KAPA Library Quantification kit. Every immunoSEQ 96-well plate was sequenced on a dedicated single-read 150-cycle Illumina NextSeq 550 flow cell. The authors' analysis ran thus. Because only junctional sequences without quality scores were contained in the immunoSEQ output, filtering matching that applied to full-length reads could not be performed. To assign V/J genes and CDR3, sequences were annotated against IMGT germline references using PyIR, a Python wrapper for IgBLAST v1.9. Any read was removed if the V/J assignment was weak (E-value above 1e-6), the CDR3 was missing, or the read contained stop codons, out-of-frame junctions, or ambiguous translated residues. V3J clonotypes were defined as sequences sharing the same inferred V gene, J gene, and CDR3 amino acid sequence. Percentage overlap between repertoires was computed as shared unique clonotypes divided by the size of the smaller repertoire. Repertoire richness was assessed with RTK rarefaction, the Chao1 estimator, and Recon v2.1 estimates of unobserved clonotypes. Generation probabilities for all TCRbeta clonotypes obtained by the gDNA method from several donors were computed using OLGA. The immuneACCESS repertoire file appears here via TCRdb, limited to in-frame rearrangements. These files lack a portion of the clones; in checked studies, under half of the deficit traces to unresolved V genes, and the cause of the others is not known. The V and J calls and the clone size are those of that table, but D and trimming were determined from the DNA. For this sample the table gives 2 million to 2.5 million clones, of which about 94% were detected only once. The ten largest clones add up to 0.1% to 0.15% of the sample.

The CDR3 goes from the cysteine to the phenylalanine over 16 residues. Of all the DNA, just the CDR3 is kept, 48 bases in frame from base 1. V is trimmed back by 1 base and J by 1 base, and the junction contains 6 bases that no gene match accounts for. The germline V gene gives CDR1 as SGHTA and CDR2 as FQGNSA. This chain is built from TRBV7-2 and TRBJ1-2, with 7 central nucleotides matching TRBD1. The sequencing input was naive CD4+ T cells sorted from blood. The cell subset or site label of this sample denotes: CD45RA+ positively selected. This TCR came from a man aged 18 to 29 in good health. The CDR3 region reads CASSLDGTDFNYGYTF. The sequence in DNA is TGTGCCAGCAGCTTAGACGGGACAGACTTTAACTATGGCTACACCTTC.